A selection of T cell receptor beta chains follows, all from one sample in a study of T cells in Graves' hyperthyroidism and ophthalmopathy. TCRdb re-called the multiplex PCR reads through MiXCR, storing one row per CDR3 protein. The repertoire holds around 450,000 distinct CDR3 sequences, with approximately 14% as singletons. Material: blood. These receptors were collected from a woman between 18 and 29 years old with Graves' hyperthyroidism. The CDR3 runs from the conserved cysteine through the conserved F or W. The order of the fields is D gene, V gene, clone size, J gene, CDR3 DNA, CDR3 protein. A D gene is named only where the DNA matches it firmly. A clone size is listed for some rows: how often the clone was seen (once, few, many), or a class if it is expanded.

TRBD1	TRBV11-2	many	TRBJ1-3	TGTGCCAGCAGCCGAACGCCCGGGACAGGGGTAGTTAACACCATATATTTT	CASSRTPGTGVVNTIYF
TRBD1	TRBV5-1	-	TRBJ1-6	TGCGCCAGCAGCCGAACGACAGGGGAAGGTTCACCCCTCCACTTT	CASSRTTGEGSPLHF
-	TRBV7-2	many	TRBJ1-1	TGTGCCAGCAGCTCAACACAGGTCATGAACACTGAAGCTTTCTTT	CASSSTQVMNTEAFF
TRBD1	TRBV2	many	TRBJ2-7	TGTGCCAGCAAGCCTCCGGGACAGGGAACCGAGCAGTACTTC	CASKPPGQGTEQYF
TRBD1	TRBV3-1	many	TRBJ1-1	TGTGCCAGCAGCCAGGTAACCGGGACAGGGGTCACTGAAGCTTTCTTT	CASSQVTGTGVTEAFF
-	TRBV13	-	TRBJ2-1	TGTGCCAGCAGCTTAGGCTTCCCGGGAAGGAACAATGAGCAGTTCTTC	CASSLGFPGRNNEQFF
-	TRBV20-1	many	TRBJ1-4	TGCAGTGCCACGAGGAGAGTTAATGAAAAACTGTTTTTT	CSATRRVNEKLFF
TRBD2	TRBV7-9	many	TRBJ2-1	TGTGCCAGCAGCTCTACTCTAGCGGGAAACAATGAGCAGTTCTTC	CASSSTLAGNNEQFF
-	TRBV4-2	-	TRBJ1-5	TGTGCCAGCAGCCAAGACCCACAGAACAATCAGCCCCAGCATTTT	CASSQDPQNNQPQHF
-	TRBV18	-	TRBJ1-5	TGTGCCAGCTCACCTCGGCACGGTACGCAGCCCCAGCATTTT	CASSPRHGTQPQHF
-	TRBV12-3/TRBV12-4	-	TRBJ1-5	TGTGCCAGTACCCGAGGGGGGGGTTTGCATTTT	CASTRGGGLHF
TRBD1	TRBV5-5	few	TRBJ1-1	TGTGCCAGCAGCTTGGAGGACAGGGTAGTGGATCGGACTGAAGCTTTCTTT	CASSLEDRVVDRTEAFF
-	TRBV7-9	many	TRBJ1-1	TGTGCCAGCAGCTATACCGGGCCCGGACAGAATGAAGCTTTCTTT	CASSYTGPGQNEAFF
-	TRBV20-1	-	TRBJ2-3	TGCAGTGCTAGATCTGCGAGAGGGTTCAACACAGATACGCAGTATTTT	CSARSARGFNTDTQYF
-	TRBV7-2	many	TRBJ1-6	TGTGCCAGCAGCCCTCAACCAACAGGGATGGGCTCACCCCTCCACTTT	CASSPQPTGMGSPLHF
-	TRBV15	few	TRBJ2-1	TGTGCCACCAGCGTAAAAAGGGGCGTTATAGCGGCCAACAATGAGCAGTTCTTC	CATSVKRGVIAANNEQFF
TRBD1	TRBV7-9	many	TRBJ2-7	TGTGCCAGCAGCCTACAGGGGAACCCCCTTGACGAGCAGTACTTC	CASSLQGNPLDEQYF
-	TRBV7-6	many	TRBJ1-5	TGTGCCAGCAGCTTAGGCCCCGGGGACGGGCAGCCCCAGCATTTT	CASSLGPGDGQPQHF
-	TRBV20-1	many	TRBJ1-1	TGCAGTGCTAGGACGGGGAACACTGAAGCTTTCTTT	CSARTGNTEAFF
-	TRBV29-1	many	TRBJ1-1	TGCAGCGTTGAAGCAGGGGCCACTGAAGCTTTCTTT	CSVEAGATEAFF
-	TRBV29-1	many	TRBJ1-2	TGCAGCGCGACGACGGTGGGGGGGGGGAGTTCTAACTATGGCTACACCTTC	CSATTVGGGSSNYGYTF
TRBD1	TRBV3-1	many	TRBJ1-2	TGTGCCAGCAGCCGGGACAGGTCCTATGGCTACACCTTC	CASSRDRSYGYTF
-	TRBV29-1	few	TRBJ2-1	TGCAGCGTTGGAGGGGCTGTACGGTACGGTTACAATGAGCAGTTCTTC	CSVGGAVRYGYNEQFF
-	TRBV12-3/TRBV12-4	many	TRBJ1-3	TGTGCCAGCAGAAACACCTCTGGAAACACCATATATTTT	CASRNTSGNTIYF
-	TRBV4-1	-	TRBJ1-5	TGCGCCAGCAGCCAAGATTTCAGTTCTGGCAATCAGCCCCAGCATTTT	CASSQDFSSGNQPQHF
TRBD2	TRBV20-1	-	TRBJ2-7	TGCAGTACAAAACGAGGGCTAGCGGGAGATCTTTACGAGCAGTACTTC	CSTKRGLAGDLYEQYF
-	TRBV14	many	TRBJ2-3	TGTGCCAGCAGCCAAGATTTGGGTTGGACAGATACGCAGTATTTT	CASSQDLGWTDTQYF
-	TRBV6-1	many	TRBJ1-3	TGTGCCAGCAGTGGTCCTGGGCCTGGAAACACCATATATTTT	CASSGPGPGNTIYF
-	TRBV5-4	-	TRBJ2-1	TGTGCCAGCAGCTTACAGGGTCGGTCCTACAATGAGCAGTTCTTC	CASSLQGRSYNEQFF
-	TRBV4-3	many	TRBJ1-2	TGCGCCAGCAGCAAGAATGCAGGGAACTATGGCTACACCTTC	CASSKNAGNYGYTF
-	TRBV7-2	few	TRBJ2-7	TGTGCCAGCAGCTCTGGACAGAGCTGCGAGCAGTACTTC	CASSSGQSCEQYF
TRBD2	TRBV24-1	many	TRBJ2-1	TGTGCCACCAGTGATTTGGGGGCGGGGGGATACAATGAGCAGTTCTTC	CATSDLGAGGYNEQFF
-	TRBV15	many	TRBJ1-1	TGTGCCACCAGCAGAACCGGGATAATGAACACTGAAGCTTTCTTT	CATSRTGIMNTEAFF
-	TRBV10-2	-	TRBJ2-2	TGCGCCAGCAGTGATTGGGGAACCGGGGAGCTGTTTTTT	CASSDWGTGELFF
-	TRBV5-1	-	TRBJ1-6	TGCGCCAGCAGCTTAAGGGGCAGGAGCTCCTATAATTCACCCCTCCACTTT	CASSLRGRSSYNSPLHF
-	TRBV10-1	few	TRBJ2-3	TGCGCCAGCTCCGACAGGCGAGACGCTAGCACAGATACGCAGTATTTT	CASSDRRDASTDTQYF
-	TRBV7-2	many	TRBJ1-1	TGTGCCAGCAGCTTAGAACCCAGATCGAACACTGAAGCTTTCTTT	CASSLEPRSNTEAFF
TRBD1	TRBV7-8	few	TRBJ1-3	TGTGCCAGCAGCTCCCCGGGACAGAATCAACTCTCTGGAAACACCATATATTTT	CASSSPGQNQLSGNTIYF
TRBD1	TRBV6-1	many	TRBJ1-2	TGTGCCAGCAGTCTCCGACAGGGTACCTATGGCTACACCTTC	CASSLRQGTYGYTF
TRBD1	TRBV19	many	TRBJ1-5	TGTGCCAGTAAGGGAGGGCAGGGGGGCAATCAGCCCCAGCATTTT	CASKGGQGGNQPQHF
-	TRBV10-1	few	TRBJ1-6	TGCGCCAGCAGTGAAGGAACCGGGATTTCACCCCTCCACTTT	CASSEGTGISPLHF
-	TRBV19	few	TRBJ2-2	TGTGCCAGTAGTATTAGGGGCGCGAACACCGGGGAGCTGTTTTTT	CASSIRGANTGELFF